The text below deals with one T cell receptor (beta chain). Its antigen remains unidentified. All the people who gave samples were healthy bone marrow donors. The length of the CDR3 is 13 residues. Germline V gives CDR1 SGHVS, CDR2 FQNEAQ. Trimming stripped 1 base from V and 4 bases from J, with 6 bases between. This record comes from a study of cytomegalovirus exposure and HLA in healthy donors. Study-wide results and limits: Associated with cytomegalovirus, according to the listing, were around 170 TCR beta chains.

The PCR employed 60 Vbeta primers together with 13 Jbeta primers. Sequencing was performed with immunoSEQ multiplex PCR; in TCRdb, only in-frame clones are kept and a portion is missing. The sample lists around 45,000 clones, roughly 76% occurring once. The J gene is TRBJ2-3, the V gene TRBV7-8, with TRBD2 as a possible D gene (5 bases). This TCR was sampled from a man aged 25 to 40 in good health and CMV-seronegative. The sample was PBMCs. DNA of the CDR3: TGTGCCAGCAGCTTAGGACTACCAGATACGCAGTATTTT. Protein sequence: CASSLGLPDTQYF.